Reported below is one T cell receptor (beta chain). The antigen is unknown. The record originates from a study of cytomegalovirus exposure and HLA in healthy donors. About the study: About 179 million T cells yielded 100 million or so unique TCR beta sequences in earlier analysis. The study, taken as a whole, reports: TCR association rates varied by HLA locus in a later analysis, with DRB1 highest and HLA-C lowest. Most TCR sequences proved rare, with some public TCRs found in many donors.

Germline CDR1 and CDR2: SGHVS and FNYEAQ. The ends lost 5 bases at V and 3 bases at J; junction bases unmatched: 7. The CDR3 is made up of 15 amino acids. PCR used 60 Vbeta primers and 13 Jbeta primers. Clones were read by immunoSEQ multiplex PCR, and TCRdb kept only the in-frame ones, dropping some. The sample shows 130,000 to 150,000 clones, less than 85% of them seen only once. Sequencing used PBMCs. The TCR originated in a woman aged 50 to 65 in good health and CMV-seropositive. The V call is TRBV7-6, the J call TRBJ2-7; 10 nucleotides match TRBD1. The CDR3 bases are TGTGCCAGCAGCCAGGGACAGGGGTTATTCTACGAGCAGTACTTC. This translates into CASSQGQGLFYEQYF.